These 8 T cell receptor beta chains were all obtained from the same sample, sequenced in a study of T cells in Graves' hyperthyroidism and ophthalmopathy. Amplification yielded TCR beta CDR3 regions, with RNA transcripts as the source. HTBI primers were used for first-round RT-PCR of the TCR CDR3. TCRdb itself ran the multiplex PCR reads through MiXCR, one entry per CDR3 protein. The sample consists of under 650,000 distinct CDR3 sequences, 16% of them appearing once. Sample: blood. The receptors shown here come from a woman under 40 with Graves' hyperthyroidism.

This chain joins TRBV7-2 and TRBJ2-7; 8 bases map to TRBD2. From germline, CDR1 is SGHTA and CDR2 FQGNSA. V lost 0 bases, J lost 2 bases, and 6 bases stayed unmatched. The CDR3 loop spans 16 amino acids. The CDR3 DNA is TGTGCCAGCAGCTTAGCGCGTAGCGGGGCAACCTACGAGCAGTACTTC. Protein sequence: CASSLARSGATYEQYF.

In its sample, this clonotype was seen many times. This sequence joins TRBV7-3 and TRBJ2-2; D is ambiguous. V was shortened by 1 base and J by 4 bases, with 10 bases between the two germline ends. Looked up from germline, CDR1 is SGHTA and CDR2 is FQGTGA. The CDR3 extends over 15 amino acids. For the CDR3, the DNA is TGTGCCAGCAGCTTAAGCGGCGCTCTCACCGGGGAGCTGTTTTTT. The encoded protein is CASSLSGALTGELFF.

This clonotype was seen a few times. The V and J genes are TRBV27 and TRBJ2-5; a possible D gene is TRBD2 (5 bases). V was cut by 2 bases and J by 5 bases, with 9 bases left in between. Germline V gene lookup returns CDR1 MNHEY and CDR2 SMNVEV (reference sequence). The CDR3 length is 13 residues. The CDR3 DNA follows: TGTGCCAGCAGTTTAAGCACGGGGGAGACCCAGTACTTC. This gives the protein CASSLSTGETQYF.

The chain combines TRBV20-1 with TRBJ2-7; 7 bases are a match to TRBD2. V lost 0 bases, J lost 2 bases, and 7 bases stayed unmatched. Germline CDR1 reads DFQATT; CDR2 reads SNEGSKA (reference sequence). The CDR3 runs 15 residues. DNA for the CDR3: TGCAGTGCTAGAGATCCCCAGCGGGGCGCCTACGAGCAGTACTTC. Translating it yields CSARDPQRGAYEQYF.

This clonotype came up a few times. The rearrangement joins TRBV7-9 to TRBJ2-7; D ambiguous. The length of the CDR3 is 11 residues. CDR1 and CDR2 (germline): SEHNR, FQNEAQ (reference sequence). Trimming removed 1 base from V and 9 bases from J, with 7 bases in between. CDR3 in amino acids: CASSLGAVQYF. In DNA, the CDR3 is TGTGCCAGCAGCTTAGGGGCCGTGCAGTACTTC.

Ten or more counts support this clonotype. The chain couples TRBV9 to TRBJ2-3, with D unresolved. The germline gives CDR1 SGDLS, CDR2 YYNGEE. The V end was cut by 0 bases, the J end by 0 bases, with 11 bases between. The CDR3 runs to 16 residues. The CDR3 is CASSVESSVSTDTQYF. CDR3 nucleotide sequence: TGTGCCAGCAGCGTAGAGAGCAGCGTAAGCACAGATACGCAGTATTTT.

This clonotype came up many times. The J gene is TRBJ1-5, the V gene TRBV30; no clear D. V lost 2 bases to trimming and J lost 2 bases, with 10 bases between them. The CDR3 sequence is 14 residues long. Per the germline V gene, CDR1 is GTSNPN and CDR2 is SVGIG (reference sequence). The CDR3 here is CAWSMVFGNQPQHF. CDR3 in DNA: TGTGCCTGGAGTATGGTGTTTGGCAATCAGCCCCAGCATTTT.

This clonotype has a count of ten or more. The chain recombines TRBV6-1 with TRBJ2-7; D perhaps matches TRBD1 (6 bases). Deletions cut 0 bases from V and 4 bases from J, with 13 bases between. The CDR3 consists of 15 residues. The germline V gene has CDR1 MNHNS and CDR2 SASEGT. CDR3 sequence (DNA): TGTGCCAGCAGTGAAGCGGGGGCAGGGGTATACGAGCAGTACTTC. It is translated as CASSEAGAGVYEQYF.